Listed below are T cell receptor beta chains from one sample, sequenced in a study of CD8 T cells in Susac syndrome. Via MiXCR, TCRdb re-called the immunoSEQ multiplex PCR reads, giving one row per CDR3 protein. This table has about 400,000 distinct CDR3 sequences, more than 70% appearing once. Sequencing was performed on CD8+ T cells from PBMCs. The source is a human donor with multiple sclerosis. The CDR3 runs from the conserved cysteine through the conserved F or W.

j_call v_call cdr3_aa
TRBJ2-3 TRBV5-1 CASSPTTSASTDTQYF
TRBJ2-7 TRBV6-5 CASSNRDRGYEQYF
TRBJ1-2 TRBV7-2 CASSLAGVTNYGYTF
TRBJ2-7 TRBV27 CASSLSDPSYEQYF
TRBJ1-5 TRBV4-1 CASSQDGYSNQPQHF
TRBJ2-2 TRBV27 CASSLSGSTGELFF
TRBJ2-7 TRBV20-1 CSARIRTDSYEQYF
TRBJ2-1 TRBV5-1 CASSQGWDSNEQFF
TRBJ1-6 TRBV27 CASRPQLGLDSPLHF
TRBJ2-3 TRBV7-9 CASSLARGATSTDTQYF
TRBJ2-3 TRBV4-1 CASSPLPGGTDTQYF
TRBJ2-7 TRBV5-5 CASSLTGGPAHEQYF
TRBJ1-4 TRBV5-4 CASSLTGATNEKLFF
TRBJ1-1 TRBV6-5 CASSYLGRAEMNTEAFF
TRBJ2-3 TRBV5-1 CASSYRLAGARTDTQYF
TRBJ2-7 TRBV25-1 CASSVQGGATYEQYF
TRBJ2-7 TRBV30 CAWAGTPNSYEQYF
TRBJ2-1 TRBV12-3/TRBV12-4 CASSFRGWGASDEQFF
TRBJ2-1 TRBV4-1 CASSHLGSYNEQFF
TRBJ1-2 TRBV12-3/TRBV12-4 CATYRLYGYTF
TRBJ2-1 TRBV7-9 CASRPGLAGKYNEQFF
TRBJ2-2 TRBV29-1 CSVVIGSGELFF
TRBJ2-3 TRBV27 CASSTRTGNYTDTQYF
TRBJ1-3 TRBV4-1 CASSQDLGAYSGNTIYF
TRBJ1-1 TRBV5-5 CASSLWTDQYTEAFF
TRBJ2-1 TRBV28 CASSFGASGYNEQFF
TRBJ2-4 TRBV11-2 CASRKRADIQYF
TRBJ2-5 TRBV25-1 CASSGGYQETQYF
TRBJ2-7 TRBV10-3 CAISDLGFRLQGGLFYEQYF
TRBJ2-1 TRBV5-1 CASSSATLAGGGYNEQFF
TRBJ2-3 TRBV6-5 CASSYSTSGGTDTQYF
TRBJ2-1 TRBV20-1 CSARASSYNEQFF
TRBJ1-5 TRBV5-1 CASSNLNRGPKSQPQHF
TRBJ2-6 TRBV28 CASSLLGTGANVLTF
TRBJ1-2 TRBV12-3/TRBV12-4 CASSLPGIAYGYTF
TRBJ1-2 TRBV10-3 CASQGGNYGYTF
TRBJ1-1 TRBV7-9 CASGPTGQGYTEAFF
TRBJ2-7 TRBV20-1 CSALDGGYEQYF